The sequence of this T cell receptor (beta chain) was determined in a study of T-cell reconstitution after alpha-beta-depleted transplantation in children. This CDR3 is built from 15 residues. The V gene lost 5 bases and the J gene lost 0 bases, with 14 bases spanning the gap. Germline CDR1 is SGHTA and CDR2 is FQGNSA. Unique molecular identifiers were used to barcode this TCRbeta library. TCRdb reprocessed the PCR reads via MiXCR and lists one record per CDR3 protein. The sample lists fewer than 550,000 distinct CDR3 sequences; around 10% were seen once. This rearrangement joins TRBV7-2 to TRBJ2-7; D perhaps matches TRBD2 (5 bases). This clonotype was sampled from a female patient aged 2 to 10 who had a stem cell transplant for aplastic anemia, so the T cells may come from the graft donor. The sample was PBMCs, mostly from graft donor cells, taken 180 days after TCRalphabeta/CD19-depleted stem cell transplant. This CDR3 reads CASSPGFPSSYEQYF. The CDR3 DNA follows: TGTGCCAGCAGCCCGGGGTTTCCGAGCTCCTACGAGCAGTACTTC.